This T cell receptor beta chain comes out of a study of blood T cell repertoires in COVID-19. As for the study in general: Researchers got acute and convalescent COVID-19 samples from the United States, Italy and Spain. The cDNA or gDNA used as material had been derived from T cells, B-cell-depleted T cells, or PBMCs.

Cohort assignment relied on participant-reported clinical history. Cohort 3 donors were reported recovered after two negative PCRs, clearance, or symptom resolution. The CDR3 sequence is 13 residues long. Germline V lookup: CDR1 SGHDT, CDR2 YYEEEE. The V gene lost 2 bases and the J gene lost 4 bases, with 9 bases spanning the gap. Assay: immunoSEQ multiplex PCR; the TCRdb copy retains only in-frame clones and omits some. The sample lists over 150,000 clones; approximately 85% were seen once. The TCR comes from a man aged 35-49 years who had recovered from COVID-19. The gene calls are TRBV5-6 and TRBJ1-2; D might be TRBD1 (6 bases). Sequenced: PBMCs or T cells enriched from blood (not recorded which). The CDR3 here is CASSFRGAYGYTF. CDR3 coding DNA: TGTGCCAGCAGCTTCCGGGGGGCCTATGGCTACACCTTC.